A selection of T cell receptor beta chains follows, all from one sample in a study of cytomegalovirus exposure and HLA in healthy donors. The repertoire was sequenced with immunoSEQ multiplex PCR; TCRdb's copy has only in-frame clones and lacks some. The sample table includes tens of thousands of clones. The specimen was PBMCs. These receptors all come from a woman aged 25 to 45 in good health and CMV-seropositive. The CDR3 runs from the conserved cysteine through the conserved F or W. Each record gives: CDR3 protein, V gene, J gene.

CDR3aa: CASSPLAGGSYNEQFF
v_gene: TRBV4-1
j_gene: TRBJ2-1

CDR3aa: CSAYFTVAYEQYF
v_gene: TRBV29-1
j_gene: TRBJ2-7

CDR3aa: CATSRAFNEQFF
v_gene: TRBV15
j_gene: TRBJ2-1

CDR3aa: CASSSYIAGGPYNEQFF
v_gene: TRBV13
j_gene: TRBJ2-1

CDR3aa: CASSSRGDEQFF
v_gene: TRBV5-6
j_gene: TRBJ2-1

CDR3aa: CAISEFRPPETQYF
v_gene: TRBV10-3
j_gene: TRBJ2-5

CDR3aa: CASSIGGTSGGDTQYF
v_gene: TRBV19
j_gene: TRBJ2-3

CDR3aa: CASRERFRLFF
v_gene: TRBV18
j_gene: TRBJ1-4

CDR3aa: CASSSGTSGSNEQFF
v_gene: TRBV5-1
j_gene: TRBJ2-1

CDR3aa: CASSFSGSGELFF
v_gene: TRBV7-3
j_gene: TRBJ2-2

CDR3aa: CASSQLAGGPTGELFF
v_gene: TRBV4-1
j_gene: TRBJ2-2

CDR3aa: CASSEGLAGGETQYF
v_gene: TRBV2
j_gene: TRBJ2-5

CDR3aa: CASSAGTVRNGYTF
v_gene: TRBV9
j_gene: TRBJ1-2

CDR3aa: CASSSGTGGMAGGYTF
v_gene: TRBV5-1
j_gene: TRBJ1-2

CDR3aa: CSAAGANVLTF
v_gene: TRBV20-1
j_gene: TRBJ2-6

CDR3aa: CASSARLAGLDEQYF
v_gene: TRBV9
j_gene: TRBJ2-7

CDR3aa: CASSIAVTGELFF
v_gene: TRBV19
j_gene: TRBJ2-2

CDR3aa: CAWGGASGRYAYEQYF
v_gene: TRBV30
j_gene: TRBJ2-7

CDR3aa: CASSLSVSGNYEQYF
v_gene: TRBV27
j_gene: TRBJ2-7

CDR3aa: CASSTTGDTQYF
v_gene: TRBV7-9
j_gene: TRBJ2-3

CDR3aa: CASSLGLESVEQYF
v_gene: TRBV7-2
j_gene: TRBJ2-7

CDR3aa: CAWSVRQGIKGDTEAFF
v_gene: TRBV30
j_gene: TRBJ1-1

CDR3aa: CASSYQGAGEQYF
v_gene: TRBV6-5
j_gene: TRBJ2-7

CDR3aa: CASSPGPGTLYGYTF
v_gene: TRBV4-1
j_gene: TRBJ1-2

CDR3aa: CASSQGLGQPQHF
v_gene: TRBV4-1
j_gene: TRBJ1-5

CDR3aa: CASSHPPVNSNQPQHF
v_gene: TRBV4-1
j_gene: TRBJ1-5

CDR3aa: CAWGDRGNQPQHF
v_gene: TRBV30
j_gene: TRBJ1-5

CDR3aa: CASSYSRGGGNTIYF
v_gene: TRBV6-5
j_gene: TRBJ1-3

CDR3aa: CASSLGGLAYEQYF
v_gene: TRBV13
j_gene: TRBJ2-7

CDR3aa: CASRMTSNGYEQYF
v_gene: TRBV6-5
j_gene: TRBJ2-7

CDR3aa: CASSLEGAGGQETQYF
v_gene: TRBV13
j_gene: TRBJ2-5

CDR3aa: CAWSVGSGTGAGELFF
v_gene: TRBV30
j_gene: TRBJ2-2

CDR3aa: CASSYSAVEQYF
v_gene: TRBV6-5
j_gene: TRBJ2-7

CDR3aa: CASSYNPPGQGKNIQYF
v_gene: TRBV5-1
j_gene: TRBJ2-4

CDR3aa: CASSTPGQYYGYTF
v_gene: TRBV19
j_gene: TRBJ1-2

CDR3aa: CASSPRQGATETQYF
v_gene: TRBV11-3
j_gene: TRBJ2-5

CDR3aa: CASSIDYQRGEQYF
v_gene: TRBV19
j_gene: TRBJ2-7

CDR3aa: CASSVGVSTGELFF
v_gene: TRBV9
j_gene: TRBJ2-2

CDR3aa: CASSTGAGYEKLFF
v_gene: TRBV19
j_gene: TRBJ1-4

CDR3aa: CASSYSNNVPPLHF
v_gene: TRBV6-6
j_gene: TRBJ1-6

CDR3aa: CASSDSTSGGGNEQFF
v_gene: TRBV6-4
j_gene: TRBJ2-1

CDR3aa: CAWSVPTIVPTDTQYF
v_gene: TRBV30
j_gene: TRBJ2-3

CDR3aa: CAISDPRTSYEAFF
v_gene: TRBV10-3
j_gene: TRBJ1-1

CDR3aa: CASTRLAGSNEQFF
v_gene: TRBV2
j_gene: TRBJ2-1